The clone carrying this TCR beta chain was recorded a few times. This specimen belongs to a study of T cells in Graves' hyperthyroidism and ophthalmopathy. Lactation, pregnancy, other autoimmune disease or uncontrolled infection excluded patients. PBMCs came from around 9.7 ml fresh peripheral blood. In germline, CDR1 is LGHDT, CDR2 YNNKEL (reference sequence). Trimming took 0 bases from V and 0 from J, leaving 5 bases between them. The length of the CDR3 is 14 residues. Amplification yielded TCR beta CDR3 regions, with RNA transcripts as the source. First-round RT-PCR of the TCR CDR3 relied on the HTBI primer set. TCRdb used MiXCR to reprocess the multiplex PCR reads, holding one entry per CDR3 protein. The sample comprises roughly 600,000 distinct CDR3 sequences, approximately 15% of which are singletons, and approximately 12% rests with the top ten.

Sequenced material: blood. The chain links TRBV3-1 to TRBJ2-5, with D unclear. The sequence was obtained from a woman in her forties or fifties with Graves' ophthalmopathy. The CDR3 reads CASSQDRDQETQYF. CDR3 nucleotide sequence: TGTGCCAGCAGCCAAGACAGAGACCAAGAGACCCAGTACTTC.